The source of this T cell receptor beta chain is a study of T cell repertoires in cytomegalovirus infection. Turning to the study itself: Public TCR beta signatures provided an indication of both CMV infection and a matching HLA type.

Via MiXCR, TCRdb re-called the reads, giving one row per CDR3 protein. The sample consists of about 47,000 distinct CDR3 sequences, 15% to 20% of them appearing once. This clonotype was recorded many times. What it binds is not known. Material: CD8+ T cells from cultured PBMCs, obtained from culture after CMV antigen stimulation. This sequence originates from a human donor in good health (CMV status not recorded). Some clones in this sample may be carry-over from other donors' samples.

DNA for the CDR3: TGTGCCAGCAGCCCATCAATTAGTACAGGGAGAGGCACTGAAGCTTTCTTT. Its translation is CASSPSISTGRGTEAFF. The chain combines TRBV7-8 with TRBJ1-1; maybe TRBD1 (6 bases). Trimming shortened V by 5 bases and J by 4 bases, and 23 bases separated the two germline ends. The CDR3 loop spans 17 amino acids. Germline CDR1 reads SGHVS; CDR2 reads FQNEAQ.